The 25 T cell receptor beta chains in this list originate from one sample, sequenced in a study of blood T cell repertoires in COVID-19 (dated by TCRdb to the early 2020s). Library preparation used the immunoSEQ multiplex PCR assay. Not all clones reach the TCRdb copy of this immuneACCESS table, which keeps in-frame sequences only. Checked studies attribute under half of the gap to unresolved V genes and leave the rest unexplained. The sample table contains some 350,000 clones; only one count was recorded for more than 80% of them. 0.95% to 1.1% of the sample is taken by the ten largest. The sample was PBMCs or T cells enriched from blood (not recorded which). These receptors originate from a man aged 18 to 30 who had recovered from COVID-19.

The rearrangement joins TRBV11-2 to TRBJ1-1; TRBD1 matches 10 bases. With 1 base clipped from V and 1 base from J, the junction kept 3 bases outside the gene matches. The CDR3 consists of 16 residues. Germline CDR1 and CDR2: SGHAT and FQNNGV. In DNA, the CDR3 is TGTGCCAGCAGCTTAGGATGGACAGGGGGGAACACTGAAGCTTTCTTT. This gives the protein CASSLGWTGGNTEAFF.

The chain combines TRBV2 with TRBJ2-1; 8 positions agree with TRBD2. The CDR3 is 17 residues long. The V segment lost 7 bases and the J segment 8 bases; nucleotides outside the gene matches: 19. CDR1 and CDR2 (germline): SNHLY, FYNNEI. The CDR3 region is CASTPTPGTRVHHEQFF. CDR3 bases: TGTGCCAGCACTCCCACCCCTGGGACTAGGGTCCACCATGAGCAGTTCTTC.

The V call is TRBV15, the J call TRBJ2-2; 7 nucleotides line up with TRBD1. CDR1 and CDR2 from the germline V gene are LNHNV and YYDKDF (reference sequence). The CDR3 consists of 14 residues. J was trimmed by 7 bases and V by 5 bases; bases with no gene match: 7. CDR3 coding DNA: TGTGCCACCAGCTCTCCGCACAGGGGCGGGGAGCTGTTTTTT. It specifies CATSSPHRGGELFF.

This chain connects TRBV10-1 to TRBJ2-7; TRBD1 aligns across 10 bases. V shed 4 bases and J 7 bases; nucleotides not matched to a gene: 13. Germline-derived CDR1 and CDR2 are WNHNN and SYGVQD (reference sequence). The CDR3 spans 16 residues. The CDR3 DNA reads as TGCGCCAGCAGTGGTCAACACCGGGACAGGGGAGGAGAGCAGTACTTC. Its translation is CASSGQHRDRGGEQYF.

V usage is TRBV18 and J usage is TRBJ2-1; no firm D call. The CDR3 consists of 15 residues. Trimming removed 1 base at V and 2 bases at J, with 9 bases between. Germline V CDR1 and CDR2: KGHSH, LQKENI. CDR3 in DNA: TGTGCCAGCTCACCACTGGCCAGGCCCTACAATGAGCAGTTCTTC. Its translation is CASSPLARPYNEQFF.

J is TRBJ2-7 and V is TRBV19, with D maybe TRBD1 (5 bases). This CDR3 spans 15 amino acids. V lost 6 bases, J lost 3 bases, and 18 bases lay in between. CDR1 and CDR2 (germline): LNHDA, SQIVND (reference sequence). In DNA form, the CDR3 reads TGTGCCAGTAGCCCGGCCAGGGCAGCGAGCTACGAGCAGTACTTC. Residues: CASSPARAASYEQYF.

V usage is TRBV19 and J usage is TRBJ1-2, with no clear D. Trimming took 5 bases from V and 7 from J, leaving 20 bases between them. The germline gives CDR1 LNHDA, CDR2 SQIVND (reference sequence). This CDR3 region has 15 residues. The CDR3 DNA reads as TGTGCCAGTAGTGATCACTGGGCGGGATCGGGTGGCTACACCTTC. Its translation is CASSDHWAGSGGYTF.

CDR3 DNA sequence: TGTGCCAGTAGTATTCGGGCGGGGGCCGTTCAAGAGACCCAGTACTTC. Translating it yields CASSIRAGAVQETQYF. The rearrangement links TRBV19 to TRBJ2-5; D might be TRBD2 (7 bases). Germline V gives CDR1 LNHDA, CDR2 SQIVND (reference sequence). V was pared by 3 bases and J by 2 bases, with 16 bases between. The CDR3 runs 16 residues. Supplemented by reference TRBV19 and TRBJ2-5, the full variable domain reads DGGITQSPKYLFRKEGQNVTLSCEQNLNHDAMYWYRQDPGQGLRLIYYSQIVNDFQKGDIAEGYSVSREKKESFPLTVTSAQKNPTAFYLCASSIRAGAVQETQYFGPGTRLLVL.

The DNA of the CDR3 is TGTGCCAGCAGCTCGAGTCTCCCTGAAGCTTTCTTT. Amino acid sequence: CASSSSLPEAFF. The rearrangement joins TRBV27 to TRBJ1-1; D uncertain. Trimming took off 6 bases at V and 6 bases at J, with 11 bases between the two ends. The CDR3 runs 12 residues. CDR1 is MNHEY, CDR2 SMNVEV, per germline (reference sequence).

CDR3 sequence reads: CASSKFLDSPLHF. CDR3 nucleotides: TGTGCCAGCAGCAAATTTTTAGATTCACCCCTCCACTTT. The V call is TRBV5-5, the J call TRBJ1-6; D not resolved. V shed 4 bases and J shed 8 bases, with 10 bases lying between them. Germline V gene sequence: CDR1 SGHKS, CDR2 YYEKEE (reference sequence). The CDR3 runs to 13 residues.

This chain links TRBV11-3 with TRBJ2-2; D not certain. The V end lost 9 bases, the J end lost 3 bases, and 17 bases lay between the germline ends. This CDR3 region has 15 residues. Looked up from germline, CDR1 is SGHNT and CDR2 is YENEEA. Here the CDR3 DNA reads TGTGCCAGGTCCCGTAGAGACTTTCACACCGGGGAGCTGTTTTTT. Amino acid sequence: CARSRRDFHTGELFF.

This chain connects TRBV4-1 to TRBJ1-2; 9 bases line up with TRBD1. With V trimmed by 4 bases and J by 6 bases, 9 bases remained unmatched. This CDR3 contains 15 residues. Per the germline V gene, CDR1 is MGHRA and CDR2 is YSYEKL. The CDR3 here is CASSLSGQGIDGYTF. The CDR3 nucleotides are TGCGCCAGCAGCCTATCGGGACAGGGTATTGATGGCTACACCTTC.

The J gene is TRBJ2-2, the V gene TRBV7-8, with D tentatively TRBD1 (5 bases). CDR3 length: 13 residues. Germline values: CDR1 SGHVS, CDR2 FQNEAQ. V was shortened by 5 bases and J by 8 bases, with 12 bases between the two germline ends. For the CDR3, the DNA is TGTGCCAGCAGCCGACAGCGTTCGGGGGAGCTGTTTTTT. It encodes CASSRQRSGELFF.

The gene calls are TRBV6-2 or TRBV6-3 and TRBJ2-3; 9 bases agree with TRBD2. V trimming: 5 bases; J trimming: 4 bases; junction bases outside the gene matches: 10. The length of the CDR3 is 16 residues. Germline V CDR1 and CDR2: MNHEY, SVGEGT. The CDR3 loop reads CASSLHGGRASDTQYF. In nucleotides, the CDR3 is TGTGCCAGCAGTCTTCATGGCGGGAGGGCATCAGATACGCAGTATTTT.

The V and J genes are TRBV6-1 and TRBJ2-3; the match to TRBD2 covers 8 bases. Germline CDR1 MNHNS, CDR2 SASEGT. The CDR3 covers 15 residues. V was pared by 2 bases and J by 3 bases, with 4 bases of the junction left unmatched. The CDR3, as DNA: TGTGCCAGCAGTGAAATCGGGGGGGCAACAGATACGCAGTATTTT. Translating gives CASSEIGGATDTQYF.

The chain is built from TRBV15 and TRBJ1-3; TRBD1 matches at 7 bases. Trimming cost V 4 bases and J 4 bases; bases outside gene matches: 7. The CDR3 loop spans 15 amino acids. Germline lookup yields CDR1 LNHNV and CDR2 YYDKDF (reference sequence). CDR3 amino acids: CATSTRQGGGNTIYF. CDR3 DNA sequence: TGTGCCACCAGCACACGACAGGGAGGCGGAAACACCATATATTTT.

The chain combines TRBV21-1 with TRBJ2-7; whether TRBD2, the table's D call, matches the DNA was not checked. TRBV21-1 is a pseudogene. This CDR3 comprises 16 residues. The CDR3 reads CASSTPAEDSSYEQYF. CDR3 coding DNA: TGTGCCAGCAGCACACCCGCAGAGGATTCATCCTACGAGCAGTACTTC.

The V call is TRBV19, the J call TRBJ1-4, with D possibly being TRBD1 (5 bases). CDR1 is LNHDA, CDR2 SQIVND, per germline (reference sequence). V was clipped by 2 bases and J by 0 bases, with 7 bases between them. The CDR3 runs to 15 residues. The chain's CDR3 is CASSIQGTTNEKLFF. In DNA form, the CDR3 reads TGTGCCAGTAGTATACAGGGTACAACTAATGAAAAACTGTTTTTT.

This rearrangement joins TRBV27 to TRBJ2-1; 12 nucleotides align to TRBD2. The CDR3 totals 14 residues. The junction had 4 bases not matched to a gene; V was cut back by 6 bases and J by 7 bases. Germline V gives CDR1 MNHEY, CDR2 SMNVEV (reference sequence). The CDR3 coding sequence is TGTGCCAGCAGACTAGCGGGGGGCCCAAATGAGCAGTTCTTC. It yields the protein CASRLAGGPNEQFF.

DNA for the CDR3: TGTGCCTGGAGTGTACTCGGTGAGACCCAGTACTTC. Translating it yields CAWSVLGETQYF. The genes are TRBV30 and TRBJ2-5; D not resolved. CDR3 length equals 12 residues. V lost 0 bases and J 5 bases, leaving 7 bases between the germline ends. Per germline, CDR1 GTSNPN and CDR2 SVGIG (reference sequence).

The V call is TRBV9, the J call TRBJ1-4, with 8 bases identical to TRBD1. Per germline, CDR1 SGDLS and CDR2 YYNGEE. With 3 bases clipped from V and 5 bases from J, the junction kept 3 bases outside the gene matches. This CDR3 region has 14 residues. The CDR3 loop is CASSGTGSNEKLFF. As DNA, the CDR3 is TGTGCCAGCAGCGGGACAGGGAGCAATGAAAAACTGTTTTTT.

The chain joins TRBV5-4 to TRBJ1-2, with 10 bases lining up with TRBD1. Germline loops: CDR1 SGHNT, CDR2 YYREEE (reference sequence). This CDR3 contains 14 residues. Losses at the gene ends were 5 bases for V and 8 bases for J; bases not matched to a gene: 9. CDR3 in amino acids: CASSPGTGVKGYTF. CDR3 sequence (DNA): TGTGCCAGCAGTCCCGGGACAGGGGTCAAGGGCTACACCTTC.

This chain uses TRBV19 with TRBJ2-7, with TRBD1 as a possible D gene (5 bases). The CDR3 extends over 14 amino acids. The V and J ends lost 3 bases and 1 base respectively, with 10 bases between them. From germline, CDR1 is LNHDA and CDR2 SQIVND (reference sequence). For the CDR3, the DNA is TGTGCCAGTAGTATCTCAGGGCTTTCCTACGAGCAGTACTTC. This gives the protein CASSISGLSYEQYF.

The J gene is TRBJ2-1, the V gene TRBV19, with 14 nucleotides matching TRBD2. CDR3 length: 15 amino acids. Germline V gene data show CDR1 as LNHDA and CDR2 as SQIVND (reference sequence). With 5 bases clipped from V and 10 bases from J, the junction kept 7 bases outside the gene matches. For the CDR3, the DNA is TGTGCCAGTAGTTCGACTAGCGGGAGGGTTGGCGAGCAGTTCTTC. Its protein is CASSSTSGRVGEQFF. The full variable domain, in which reference TRBV19 and TRBJ2-1 provide the parts outside the CDR3, is DGGITQSPKYLFRKEGQNVTLSCEQNLNHDAMYWYRQDPGQGLRLIYYSQIVNDFQKGDIAEGYSVSREKKESFPLTVTSAQKNPTAFYLCASSSTSGRVGEQFFGPGTRLTVL.

The DNA of the CDR3 is TGTGCCAGCAGCGTAGCTACGGGGGAGGGCCTTCCAACCCAGCAGTTCTTC. Translating it yields CASSVATGEGLPTQQFF. This chain connects TRBV9 to TRBJ2-1, with TRBD2 matching 7 bases. The CDR3 runs 17 residues. Trimming took 0 bases from V and 11 from J; bases not matched to a gene: 17. Germline V gene sequence: CDR1 SGDLS, CDR2 YYNGEE.